The 29 T cell receptor beta chains below come from one sample, sequenced in a study. Via MiXCR, TCRdb re-called the 5' RACE reads, giving one row per CDR3 protein. The table has 34,000 or so distinct CDR3 sequences, roughly 30% seen once. The sorted Tregs were CD4+CD25+CD127-/low cells. The specimen sequenced was tumor-infiltrating Tregs sorted from the breast tumor. Receptors originate from a female donor with breast cancer.

The chain joins TRBV9 to TRBJ2-7; 9 positions agree with TRBD2. Germline V CDR1 and CDR2: SGDLS, YYNGEE. J was trimmed by 3 bases and V by 4 bases; bases with no gene match: 8. The CDR3 is 15 residues long. The CDR3 loop is CASSPRLAADYEQYF. The CDR3 DNA reads as TGTGCCAGCAGCCCCCGACTAGCGGCCGACTACGAGCAGTACTTC.

This clonotype was observed many times. In DNA, the CDR3 is TGTGCCAGCAGCTTGGTCCCTAGCAATCAGCCCCAGCATTTT. This gives the protein CASSLVPSNQPQHF. The chain employs TRBV5-5 and TRBJ1-5; unclear D gene. Between the trimmed V and J ends, which lost 0 bases and 0 bases, there was a span of 4 bases. Germline V gene lookup returns CDR1 SGHKS and CDR2 YYEKEE (reference sequence). The CDR3 is 14 residues long.

This clonotype has ten or more counts. The chain joins TRBV18 to TRBJ2-7, with 7 bases aligning to TRBD1. J was trimmed by 0 bases and V by 5 bases; bases with no gene match: 7. This CDR3 comprises 15 residues. Germline CDR1 and CDR2: KGHSH and LQKENI. The CDR3 DNA follows: TGTGCCAGCTCAGAACAGGGGTCTTCCTCCTACGAGCAGTACTTC. It codes for CASSEQGSSSYEQYF.

Judged by abundance, this clonotype is medium-sized. V and J are TRBV5-1 and TRBJ1-1; D is perhaps TRBD1 (5 bases). Deletions cut 4 bases from V and 0 bases from J, with 10 bases between. CDR3 length: 14 amino acids. Germline V gene sequence: CDR1 SGHRS, CDR2 YFSETQ. CDR3 DNA sequence: TGCGCCAGCAGCGCAACAGGAGTGAACACTGAAGCTTTCTTT. Translating gives CASSATGVNTEAFF. Full variable domain (remainder filled in from reference TRBV5-1 and TRBJ1-1): KAGVTQTPRYLIKTRGQQVTLSCSPISGHRSVSWYQQTPGQGLQFLFEYFSETQRNKGNFPGRFSGRQFSNSRSEMNVSTLELGDSALYLCASSATGVNTEAFFGQGTRLTVV.

This clonotype has at least ten counts. The chain is built from TRBV7-9 and TRBJ2-3; no clear D. Trimming stripped 0 bases from V and 0 bases from J, with 13 bases between. CDR1 is SEHNR and CDR2 is FQNEAQ in the germline V gene (reference sequence). The length of the CDR3 is 17 residues. DNA for the CDR3: TGTGCCAGCAGCTTAGCGGGCCTTGCGATTAGCACAGATACGCAGTATTTT. Its translation is CASSLAGLAISTDTQYF. The full variable domain, rest sourced from reference TRBV7-9 and TRBJ2-3, is DTGVSQNPRHKITKRGQNVTFRCDPISEHNRLYWYRQTLGQGPEFLTYFQNEAQLEKSRLLSDRFSAERPKGSFSTLEIQRTEQGDSAMYLCASSLAGLAISTDTQYFGPGTRLTVL.

This clonotype occurred many times. This chain uses TRBV28 with TRBJ2-7, with D perhaps matching TRBD1 (6 bases). Germline CDR1 and CDR2: MDHEN and SYDVKM. Trimming removed 6 bases at V and 0 bases at J, with 12 bases between. This CDR3 has 14 amino acids. The CDR3 DNA is TGTGCCAGCAGAATGACAGGTCCCTCCTACGAGCAGTACTTC. Its translation is CASRMTGPSYEQYF.

The sample holds a few counts of this clonotype. The chain links TRBV10-3 to TRBJ2-5; D remains unclear. Trimming removed 0 bases from V and 1 base from J, with 6 bases in between. CDR3 length: 14 residues. Germline V gives CDR1 ENHRY, CDR2 SYGVKD. The CDR3 sequence: CAISESLVQETQYF. The CDR3 DNA reads TGTGCCATCAGTGAGTCGCTAGTCCAAGAGACCCAGTACTTC.

A remark on this clonotype: Since a much larger clone is just one base distant, this may be a read error. The chain couples TRBV5-1 to TRBJ2-7; D possibly matches TRBD1 or TRBD2 (5 bases each). This CDR3 has 14 residues. Germline CDR1 and CDR2: SGHRS and YFSETQ. CDR3 sequence reads: CASRLGERQNEQYF. CDR3 nucleotides: TGCGCCAGCAGATTGGGGGAGCGCCAGAACGAGCAGTACTTC.

In this sample, this clonotype is medium-sized. The CDR3: CASSKTYNEQFF. The CDR3 region has the DNA TGTGCCAGCAGTAAGACCTACAATGAGCAGTTCTTC. The chain recombines TRBV6-5 with TRBJ2-1; D uncertain. CDR1 MNHEY and CDR2 SVGAGI come from the germline V gene. This CDR3 has 12 residues. Trimming stripped 5 bases from V and 2 bases from J, with 4 bases between.

In this sample, this clonotype turned up many times. This chain connects TRBV6-2 or TRBV6-3 to TRBJ1-2; weak D call: TRBD1 (6 bases). V gave up 10 bases and J gave up 2 bases, with 20 bases separating them. The CDR3 has 15 amino acids. Germline loops: CDR1 MNHEY, CDR2 SVGEGT. The CDR3 DNA reads as TGTGCCACCCAAACTGGGGGGCGCAGGAACTATGGCTACACCTTC. It specifies CATQTGGRRNYGYTF.

This clonotype was seen more than once but under ten times. V and J are TRBV5-1 and TRBJ2-1; TRBD2 matches at 7 bases. V lost 0 bases and J lost 5; bases outside the gene matches: 14. Germline assignment: CDR1 SGHRS and CDR2 YFSETQ. This CDR3 is built from 18 residues. The CDR3 loop is CASSLEPPGSGTNNEQFF. CDR3 DNA sequence: TGCGCCAGCAGCTTGGAGCCGCCCGGCAGCGGGACCAACAATGAGCAGTTCTTC.

This clonotype has a single count. No conserved phenylalanine or tryptophan ends this CDR3, so it is likely a read error. The V gene is TRBV6-1, the J gene TRBJ1-5; no reliable D call. The CDR3 has 14 residues. Germline V gene sequence: CDR1 MNHNS, CDR2 SASEGT. V lost 5 bases to trimming and J lost 1 base, with 9 bases between them. CDR3 bases: TGTGCCAGCAGTTACTCTACGAGCAATCAGCCCCAGCATTTA. Protein product: CASSYSTSNQPQHL.

With respect to this clonotype: A read error may explain this, as a much larger clone is one base away. This chain connects TRBV5-1 to TRBJ2-1; possible D gene TRBD1, 6 bases. Looked up from germline, CDR1 is SGHRS and CDR2 is YFSETQ. The CDR3 has 16 amino acids. V was trimmed by 4 bases and J by 7 bases, leaving 21 bases between them. CDR3 residues: CASSRSLGGGGNEQFF. In nucleotides, the CDR3 is TGCGCCAGCAGCCGGTCGCTCGGTGGGGGCGGGAATGAGCAGTTCTTC.

The chain uses TRBV6-1 and TRBJ2-7; D unresolved. The germline V gene has CDR1 MNHNS and CDR2 SASEGT. V was trimmed by 7 bases and J by 6 bases, leaving 19 bases between them. The CDR3 is 14 residues long. CDR3 sequence reads: CASMGNGSIGEQYF. CDR3 DNA sequence: TGTGCCAGCATGGGGAACGGATCGATAGGCGAGCAGTACTTC.

V is TRBV7-2 and J is TRBJ1-2, with 9 bases identical to TRBD1. CDR1 and CDR2 from the germline V gene are SGHTA and FQGNSA. The CDR3 runs to 17 residues. V lost 3 bases to trimming and J lost 8 bases; unmatched junction nucleotides: 16. CDR3 in amino acids: CASSLIGEQGASRGYTF. The CDR3 DNA reads TGTGCCAGCAGCTTGATCGGGGAACAGGGGGCGTCTCGCGGCTACACCTTC.

The V gene is TRBV5-4, the J gene TRBJ1-2, with D uncertain. Germline V gives CDR1 SGHNT, CDR2 YYREEE (reference sequence). The germline V and J ends were trimmed by 4 bases and 0 bases, with 13 bases remaining between them. CDR3 length equals 15 residues. Here the CDR3 reads CASSHATGANYGYTF. The CDR3 DNA reads TGTGCCAGCAGCCACGCGACGGGAGCTAACTATGGCTACACCTTC. Looking up the rest from reference TRBV5-4 and TRBJ1-2 gives the full variable domain: ETGVTQSPTHLIKTRGQQVTLRCSSQSGHNTVSWYQQALGQGPQFIFQYYREEENGRGNFPPRFSGLQFPNYSSELNVNALELDDSALYLCASSHATGANYGYTFGSGTRLTVV.

On this clonotype: This could be a read error, since a much larger clone is one nucleotide away. V usage is TRBV14 and J usage is TRBJ2-5; D gene unclear. Germline V gene data show CDR1 as SGHDN and CDR2 as FVKESK. The CDR3 loop spans 12 amino acids. CDR3 coding DNA: TGTGCCAGCAGCCAGCCCCAAGAGGCCCAGTACTTC. Protein product: CASSQPQEAQYF. Full variable domain (missing parts from reference TRBV14 and TRBJ2-5): EAGVTQFPSHSVIEKGQTVTLRCDPISGHDNLYWYRRVMGKEIKFLLHFVKESKQDESGMPNNRFLAERTGGTYSTLKVQPAELEDSGVYFCASSQPQEAQYFGPGTRLLVL.

This clonotype was counted ten times or more. The rearrangement joins TRBV2 to TRBJ2-1; 10 bases fit TRBD1. The length of the CDR3 is 13 residues. Germline V gene sequence: CDR1 SNHLY, CDR2 FYNNEI. Trimming took 6 bases from V and 6 from J; bases not matched to a gene: 2. CDR3 sequence: CASRGQGVNEQFF. Here the CDR3 DNA reads TGTGCCAGCAGAGGACAGGGGGTCAATGAGCAGTTCTTC.

Remarks on this clonotype: A junction end diverges from the germline sequence, so it may reflect a read error. V usage is TRBV6-5 and J usage is TRBJ2-7; 7 nucleotides align to TRBD1. This CDR3 spans 13 amino acids. CDR1 is MNHEY and CDR2 is SVGAGI in the germline V gene. The CDR3 nucleotides are TGTGGCAGCAGTTTCAAGACAGGGCTCGAGCAGTACTTC. It yields the protein CGSSFKTGLEQYF.

This clonotype has ten or more counts. The chain carries TRBV24-1 and TRBJ2-3, with 14 nucleotides matching TRBD2. V was clipped by 4 bases and J by 4 bases; unmatched bases: 12. CDR1 and CDR2 from the germline V gene are KGHDR and SFDVKD. There are 19 residues in the CDR3. The CDR3 DNA sequence: TGTGCCACCAGTGACCGGGGACTAGCGGGAGAGGAGGCGCCAGATACGCAGTATTTT. This encodes CATSDRGLAGEEAPDTQYF.

This clonotype was seen a single time. The rearrangement links TRBV7-8 to TRBJ2-7; the match to TRBD1 covers 12 bases. The trim removed 4 bases at V and 6 bases at J, leaving 10 bases unmatched. Germline CDR1 and CDR2: SGHVS and FQNEAQ. The CDR3 spans 16 residues. In DNA form, the CDR3 reads TGTGCCAGCAGCTCCAACCGAGGGACAGGGGGCGCCGAGCAGTACTTC. Protein sequence: CASSSNRGTGGAEQYF.

As concerns this clonotype: A much larger clone lies one base from this, so it may be a read error. The chain joins TRBV5-1 to TRBJ2-7; perhaps TRBD2 as D (6 bases). Germline CDR1 and CDR2: SGHRS and YFSETQ. Trimming removed 2 bases from V and 2 bases from J, with 14 bases in between. The CDR3 has 15 amino acids. The CDR3 DNA follows: TGCGCCAGCAGCTTCCCTCGACAGCGGGCCTACGAGCAGTACTTC. Protein product: CASSFPRQRAYEQYF.

This clonotype was recorded many times. V gene TRBV4-1 combines with J gene TRBJ1-5; D gene ambiguous. The CDR3 runs to 12 residues. V was shortened by 2 bases and J by 7 bases, with 6 bases between the two germline ends. Germline V gives CDR1 MGHRA, CDR2 YSYEKL. CDR3 DNA: TGCGCCAGCAGCCAATCGGGGCAGCCCCAGCATTTT. It encodes CASSQSGQPQHF.

For this clonotype: This sequence may be a read error, since a much larger clone differs from it by one base. This chain connects TRBV6-1 to TRBJ1-5; a possible D gene is TRBD1 (6 bases). Germline CDR1 MNHNS, CDR2 SASEGT. The CDR3 contains 17 residues. CDR3 residues: CASRPQTAGHGNQSQHF. DNA for the CDR3: TGTGCCAGCAGGCCTCAAACCGCGGGACATGGCAATCAGTCCCAGCATTTT.

Comments on this clonotype: A much larger clone differs from this one at a single base, so this may be a read error. Lacking the conserved final phenylalanine or tryptophan, this CDR3 likely reflects a read error. CDR3 residues: CAYGGKNSNQPQHL. The CDR3 DNA reads TGTGCTTACGGGGGGAAAAATAGCAATCAGCCCCAGCATCTT. The genes are TRBV30 and TRBJ1-5; possible D gene TRBD1, 5 bases. CDR3 length: 14 residues. CDR1 GTSNPN and CDR2 SVGIG come from the germline V gene (reference sequence).

This clonotype was recorded at least ten times. The CDR3 loop is CASSLPPGGGRTDTQYF. In nucleotides, the CDR3 is TGCGCCAGCAGCTTGCCGCCAGGGGGAGGTCGCACAGATACGCAGTATTTT. This sequence joins TRBV5-1 and TRBJ2-3, with D tentatively TRBD1 (7 bases). V lost 1 base and J lost 1, with 16 bases in between. Germline CDR1 SGHRS, CDR2 YFSETQ. The CDR3 has 17 residues.

This clonotype came up many times. The V call is TRBV5-4, the J call TRBJ2-7, with 7 bases that match TRBD1. In germline, CDR1 is SGHNT, CDR2 YYREEE (reference sequence). The CDR3 contains 12 residues. The V and J ends lost 3 bases and 4 bases, in that order; junction bases with no gene match: 1. The CDR3 DNA is TGTGCCAGCAGCTCGGACAGGTACGAGCAGTACTTC. It yields the protein CASSSDRYEQYF.

The CDR3 sequence is CASSLGGAGTYNEQFF. CDR3 bases: TGTGCCAGCAGCTTAGGTGGAGCGGGCACCTACAATGAGCAGTTCTTC. The chain uses TRBV11-3 and TRBJ2-1, with D perhaps TRBD2 (6 bases). The germline gives CDR1 SGHNT, CDR2 YENEEA. Between the trimmed V and J ends, which lost 1 base and 2 bases, there was a span of 12 bases. The CDR3 is 16 amino acids.

Regarding this clonotype: Given a much more abundant clone one base away, this may be a read error. The genes are TRBV20-1 and TRBJ2-3; D might be TRBD2 (5 bases). Trimming took off 3 bases at V and 2 bases at J, with 9 bases between the two ends. Germline CDR1 and CDR2: DFQATT and SNEGSKA (reference sequence). The CDR3 sequence is 13 residues long. CDR3 loop: CSASARATDTQYF. In DNA form, the CDR3 reads TGCAGTGCTAGTGCGCGGGCCACAGATACGCAGTATTTT.